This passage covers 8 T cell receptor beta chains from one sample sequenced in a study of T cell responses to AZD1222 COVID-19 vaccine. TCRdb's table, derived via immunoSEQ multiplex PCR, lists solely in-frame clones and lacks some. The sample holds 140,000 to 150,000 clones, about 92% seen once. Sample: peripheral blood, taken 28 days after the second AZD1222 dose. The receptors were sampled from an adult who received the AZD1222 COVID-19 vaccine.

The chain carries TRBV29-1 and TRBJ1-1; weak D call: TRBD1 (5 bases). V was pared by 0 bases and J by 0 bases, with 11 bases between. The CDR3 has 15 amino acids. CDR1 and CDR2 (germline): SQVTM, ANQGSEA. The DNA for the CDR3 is TGCAGCGTTGAAGAACGTAGGGGCATGAACACTGAAGCTTTCTTT. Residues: CSVEERRGMNTEAFF.

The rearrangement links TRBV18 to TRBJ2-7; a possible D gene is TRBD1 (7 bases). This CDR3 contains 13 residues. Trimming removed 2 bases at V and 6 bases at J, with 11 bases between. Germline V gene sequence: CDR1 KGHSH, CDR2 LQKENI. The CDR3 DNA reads TGTGCCAGCTCACCATCCCAGGGGGGCGAGCAGTACTTC. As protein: CASSPSQGGEQYF.

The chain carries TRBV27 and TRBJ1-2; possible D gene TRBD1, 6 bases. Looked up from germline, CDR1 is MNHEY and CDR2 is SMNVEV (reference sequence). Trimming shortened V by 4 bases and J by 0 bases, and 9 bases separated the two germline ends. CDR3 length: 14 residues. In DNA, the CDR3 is TGTGCCAGCAGTTGGACAGCAACTAACTATGGCTACACCTTC. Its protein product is CASSWTATNYGYTF.

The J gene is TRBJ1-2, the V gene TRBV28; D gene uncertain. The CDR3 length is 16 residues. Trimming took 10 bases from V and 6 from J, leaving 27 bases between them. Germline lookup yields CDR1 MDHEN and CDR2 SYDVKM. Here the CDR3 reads CATNIGRASGWDGYTF. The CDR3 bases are TGTGCCACCAACATCGGGCGGGCCAGTGGATGGGATGGCTACACCTTC.

For the CDR3, the DNA is TGTGCCAGCAGCTTAGGGGGGCAGGGAGGCACTGAAGCTTTCTTT. Translated, it gives CASSLGGQGGTEAFF. V is TRBV11-2 and J is TRBJ1-1; the D gene is possibly TRBD1 (6 bases). Trimming pared 1 base from V and 4 bases from J, leaving 13 bases between. Germline assignment: CDR1 SGHAT and CDR2 FQNNGV. The CDR3 contains 15 residues.

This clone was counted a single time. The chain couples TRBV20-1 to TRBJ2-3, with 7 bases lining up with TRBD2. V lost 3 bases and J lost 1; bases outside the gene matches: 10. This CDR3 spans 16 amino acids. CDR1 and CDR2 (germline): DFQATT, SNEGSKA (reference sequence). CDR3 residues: CSASKVGLAGTDTQYF. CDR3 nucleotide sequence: TGCAGTGCTAGTAAAGTTGGTCTAGCGGGCACAGATACGCAGTATTTT.

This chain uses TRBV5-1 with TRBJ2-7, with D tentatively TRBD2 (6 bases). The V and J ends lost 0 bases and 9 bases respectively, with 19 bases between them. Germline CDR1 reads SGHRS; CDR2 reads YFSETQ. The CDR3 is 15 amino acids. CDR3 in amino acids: CASSLGGGTQEGQYF. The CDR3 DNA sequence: TGCGCCAGCAGCTTGGGAGGCGGGACTCAAGAGGGGCAGTACTTC.

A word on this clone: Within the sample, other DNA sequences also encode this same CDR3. CDR3 in amino acids: CSVVSGNTIYF. CDR3 DNA sequence: TGCAGCGTTGTATCTGGAAACACCATATATTTT. The rearrangement joins TRBV29-1 to TRBJ1-3; no definite D call. CDR1 and CDR2 from the germline V gene are SQVTM and ANQGSEA. V lost 4 bases and J lost 1, with 2 bases in between. The CDR3 has 11 amino acids.